What follows are 9 T cell receptor beta chains derived from one specimen sequenced in a study of T cells after yellow fever vaccination. TCRdb processed the 5' RACE reads anew with MiXCR; each CDR3 protein has one entry. The table has approximately 85,000 distinct CDR3 sequences, about an eighth seen once. The sequencing here drew on CD8+ T cells not binding an NS4B(214-222) dextramer, sorted from PBMCs, taken approximately 22 days after the first yellow fever vaccination. The receptors were sampled from a young man who received the YFV17D yellow fever vaccine.

V usage is TRBV7-6 and J usage is TRBJ2-1, with a tentative D call TRBD2 (5 bases). The CDR3 has 15 residues. Trimming took 1 base from V and 8 from J, leaving 15 bases between them. Germline V lookup: CDR1 SGHVS, CDR2 FNYEAQ. For the CDR3, the DNA is TGTGCCAGCAGCTTAGGGCTAGCCGCGGACCATGAGCAGTTCTTC. Translation gives CASSLGLAADHEQFF.

This clonotype has just a few counts. The J gene is TRBJ2-1, the V gene TRBV19; tentative D call: TRBD2 (5 bases). The CDR3 extends over 13 amino acids. The germline V gene has CDR1 LNHDA and CDR2 SQIVND (reference sequence). V lost 6 bases to trimming and J lost 9 bases, with 15 bases between them. The CDR3 protein is CASSPYPGIEQFF. CDR3 DNA: TGTGCCAGTAGCCCTTATCCGGGGATTGAGCAGTTCTTC.

This chain joins TRBV13 and TRBJ2-5; TRBD2 matches at 9 bases. CDR3 length: 15 amino acids. CDR1 is PRHDT and CDR2 is FYEKMQ in the germline V gene (reference sequence). The V and J ends lost 5 bases and 6 bases, in that order; junction bases with no gene match: 10. The CDR3 bases are TGTGCCAGCAGCCTCGAGGGAAGCGGGGGGAAGACCCAGTACTTC. Translated, it gives CASSLEGSGGKTQYF.

The chain joins TRBV28 to TRBJ2-5, with 9 nucleotides matching TRBD1. Germline V gene data show CDR1 as MDHEN and CDR2 as SYDVKM. The CDR3 contains 17 residues. V trimming: 8 bases; J trimming: 5 bases; junction bases outside the gene matches: 18. CDR3: CASQSPEVTGGGETQYF. CDR3 DNA: TGTGCCAGCCAAAGCCCGGAGGTGACAGGGGGTGGGGAGACCCAGTACTTC.

This clonotype was observed a handful of times. This chain uses TRBV2 with TRBJ2-7, with D tentatively TRBD1 (5 bases). This CDR3 comprises 12 residues. Germline V lookup: CDR1 SNHLY, CDR2 FYNNEI. CDR3 sequence: CAIPRGGDEQYF. As DNA, the CDR3 is TGTGCAATCCCTAGGGGTGGGGACGAGCAGTACTTC.

Many counts were recorded for this clonotype. The rearrangement uses TRBV24-1 and TRBJ2-3, with TRBD1 as a possible D gene (5 bases). The CDR3 spans 15 residues. Trimming took 4 bases from V and 3 from J, leaving 13 bases between them. Germline assignment: CDR1 KGHDR and CDR2 SFDVKD. CDR3 sequence (DNA): TGTGCCACCAGTGACTATGGACAAGGAACAGATACGCAGTATTTT. Its translation: CATSDYGQGTDTQYF.

The chain employs TRBV30 and TRBJ1-2, with 8 bases fitting TRBD1. Germline lookup yields CDR1 GTSNPN and CDR2 SVGIG (reference sequence). V was pared by 4 bases and J by 2 bases, with 6 bases of the junction left unmatched. CDR3 length: 14 residues. The CDR3 DNA reads TGTGCCTGGACCGGGACAGGTCCCAACTATGGCTACACCTTC. Translating gives CAWTGTGPNYGYTF.

The CDR3: CASRGSKGYEQYV. The CDR3 DNA is TGTGCCAGCAGGGGTAGTAAGGGGTACGAGCAGTACGTC. V usage is TRBV7-8 and J usage is TRBJ2-7; the D gene is possibly TRBD1 (5 bases). The CDR3 covers 13 residues. Germline V gene lookup returns CDR1 SGHVS and CDR2 FQNEAQ. The V gene lost 6 bases and the J gene lost 4 bases, with 13 bases spanning the gap.

The chain employs TRBV7-3 and TRBJ2-5; 10 bases agree with TRBD2. The CDR3 contains 14 residues. Germline V gene sequence: CDR1 SGHTA, CDR2 FQGTGA. J lost 5 bases, V lost 6 bases, and 6 bases had no gene match. CDR3 DNA sequence: TGTGCCAGCAGTCCGAGCGGGGGGGTGGAGACCCAGTACTTC. This gives the protein CASSPSGGVETQYF.